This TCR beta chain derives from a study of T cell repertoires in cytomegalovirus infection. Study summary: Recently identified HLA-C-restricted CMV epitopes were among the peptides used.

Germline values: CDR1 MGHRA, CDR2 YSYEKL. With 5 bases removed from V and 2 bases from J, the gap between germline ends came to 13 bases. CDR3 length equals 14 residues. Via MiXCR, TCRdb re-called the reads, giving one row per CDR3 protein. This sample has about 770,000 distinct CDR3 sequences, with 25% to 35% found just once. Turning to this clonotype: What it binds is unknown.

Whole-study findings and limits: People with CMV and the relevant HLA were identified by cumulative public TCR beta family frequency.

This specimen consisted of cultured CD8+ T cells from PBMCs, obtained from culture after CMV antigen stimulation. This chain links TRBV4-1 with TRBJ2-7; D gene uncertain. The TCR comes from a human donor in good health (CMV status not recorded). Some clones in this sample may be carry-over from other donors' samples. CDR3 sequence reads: CASSENPWPYEQYF. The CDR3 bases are TGCGCCAGCAGCGAGAACCCGTGGCCCTACGAGCAGTACTTC.